Listed below are T cell receptor beta chains from one sample, sequenced in a study of T cell responses to AZD1222 COVID-19 vaccine. TCRdb's copy holds only in-frame clones and misses some; the assay was immunoSEQ multiplex PCR. The sample records about 100,000 clones, more than 70% being singletons. The sequencing here drew on peripheral blood, taken on day 0 of MenACWY control vaccination. The receptor set was obtained from an adult in good health. Each CDR3 is given with its conserved first and last residue. The D gene is left open where the match is weak. Size tells how often a clone was seen (once, few, many) or the class of an expanded clone, and some rows leave it out.

v_call: TRBV5-5
j_call: TRBJ1-5
d_call: TRBD1
clone_size: .
cdr3_nt: TGTGCCAGCAGCTTGGCAGGGGGACATGTCCAGCCCCAGCATTTT
cdr3_aa: CASSLAGGHVQPQHF

v_call: TRBV2
j_call: TRBJ1-5
d_call: .
clone_size: .
cdr3_nt: TGTGCCAGCAGTGAAGAGGGGGGGGCGCCACAGCCCCAGCATTTT
cdr3_aa: CASSEEGGAPQPQHF

v_call: TRBV6-5
j_call: TRBJ1-2
d_call: .
clone_size: .
cdr3_nt: TGTGCCAGCAGTTACTCTTCGGGAGGGGTGATCTATGGCTACACCTTC
cdr3_aa: CASSYSSGGVIYGYTF

v_call: TRBV7-8
j_call: TRBJ2-7
d_call: TRBD1
clone_size: .
cdr3_nt: TGTGCCAGCAGCTTAGAAGGGACAGGGGGTTTTCAGTACTTC
cdr3_aa: CASSLEGTGGFQYF

v_call: TRBV5-6
j_call: TRBJ1-2
d_call: TRBD1
clone_size: .
cdr3_nt: TGTGCCAGCAGCTTGTTTGGGACAGAGCCTAACTATGGCTACACCTTC
cdr3_aa: CASSLFGTEPNYGYTF

v_call: TRBV4-3
j_call: TRBJ1-1
d_call: .
clone_size: .
cdr3_nt: TGCGCCAGCCAGAGGACCTTGTACCTGAACACTGAAGCTTTCTTT
cdr3_aa: CASQRTLYLNTEAFF

v_call: TRBV5-1
j_call: TRBJ2-7
d_call: TRBD1
clone_size: .
cdr3_nt: TGCGCCAGCAGCTCGGACAGGGACAGAGAGTCCTACGAGCAGTACTTC
cdr3_aa: CASSSDRDRESYEQYF

v_call: TRBV5-1
j_call: TRBJ1-5
d_call: .
clone_size: .
cdr3_nt: TGCGCCAGCAGCTTACAGGGTTTCGGGGAGCCCCAGCATTTT
cdr3_aa: CASSLQGFGEPQHF

v_call: TRBV6-1
j_call: TRBJ2-5
d_call: TRBD2
clone_size: .
cdr3_nt: TGTGCCACCCTAGCGGGGGGTCTACAAGAGACCCAGTACTTC
cdr3_aa: CATLAGGLQETQYF

v_call: TRBV7-2
j_call: TRBJ2-7
d_call: .
clone_size: once
cdr3_nt: TGTGCCAGCGCGGGACAGAGTGGCTACGAGCAGTACTTC
cdr3_aa: CASAGQSGYEQYF

v_call: TRBV29-1
j_call: TRBJ1-2
d_call: .
clone_size: .
cdr3_nt: TGCAGCGTTGACGCAGGGGAGGCCCCCTTAGAGGGCTACACCTTC
cdr3_aa: CSVDAGEAPLEGYTF

v_call: TRBV28
j_call: TRBJ1-5
d_call: TRBD1
clone_size: .
cdr3_nt: TGTGCCAGCAGTTCTACAGGGGGCGTGAATGGCCAGCCCCAGCATTTT
cdr3_aa: CASSSTGGVNGQPQHF

v_call: TRBV28
j_call: TRBJ1-5
d_call: .
clone_size: .
cdr3_nt: TGTGCCAGCAGCTATGGGGAGCAGCCCCAGCATTTT
cdr3_aa: CASSYGEQPQHF

v_call: TRBV5-5
j_call: TRBJ1-1
d_call: .
clone_size: .
cdr3_nt: TGTGCCAGCAGCTTCAGCTTGGGGCTGGGGGAGAACACTGAAGCTTTCTTT
cdr3_aa: CASSFSLGLGENTEAFF

v_call: TRBV6-5
j_call: TRBJ2-1
d_call: TRBD2
clone_size: .
cdr3_nt: TGTGCCAGCAGTACTAGCGGGGCAACGTACAATGAGCAGTTCTTC
cdr3_aa: CASSTSGATYNEQFF

v_call: TRBV28
j_call: TRBJ2-5
d_call: .
clone_size: .
cdr3_nt: TGTGCCAGCAGTCCCACGGGAATTTTTTTTTCGGAGACCCAGTACTTC
cdr3_aa: CASSPTGIFFSETQYF

v_call: TRBV5-4
j_call: TRBJ2-5
d_call: TRBD1
clone_size: .
cdr3_nt: TGTGCCAGCAGTACGACAGGGGGTATAGGGGAGACCCAGTACTTC
cdr3_aa: CASSTTGGIGETQYF

v_call: TRBV7-9
j_call: TRBJ2-1
d_call: .
clone_size: .
cdr3_nt: TGTGCCAGCAGCTCCCAAGGGGGCTACAATGAGCAGTTCTTC
cdr3_aa: CASSSQGGYNEQFF

v_call: TRBV18
j_call: TRBJ2-7
d_call: .
clone_size: .
cdr3_nt: TGTGCCAGCTCACGTGGCTACGAGCAGTACTTC
cdr3_aa: CASSRGYEQYF

v_call: TRBV6-5
j_call: TRBJ1-5
d_call: .
clone_size: .
cdr3_nt: TGTGCCAGCAGAACGAGGGGTTTTAGTAATCAGCCCCAGCATTTT
cdr3_aa: CASRTRGFSNQPQHF

v_call: TRBV5-1
j_call: TRBJ2-1
d_call: .
clone_size: .
cdr3_nt: TGCGCCAGCAGCTTGCTCGGGGATAGCTCCTACAATGAGCAGTTCTTC
cdr3_aa: CASSLLGDSSYNEQFF

v_call: TRBV29-1
j_call: TRBJ2-7
d_call: .
clone_size: .
cdr3_nt: TGCAGCGTTCGGACGTCGTCGTCCTACGAGCAGTACTTC
cdr3_aa: CSVRTSSSYEQYF

v_call: TRBV29-1
j_call: TRBJ1-4
d_call: TRBD1
clone_size: .
cdr3_nt: TGCAGCGCCGGGGGACAGGACCCTAGAAAACTGTTTTTT
cdr3_aa: CSAGGQDPRKLFF

v_call: TRBV7-9
j_call: TRBJ1-5
d_call: TRBD1
clone_size: .
cdr3_nt: TGTGCCAGCAGCTTGCAGGGGGCCCAGCAGCCCCAGCATTTT
cdr3_aa: CASSLQGAQQPQHF

v_call: TRBV6-5
j_call: TRBJ1-6
d_call: .
clone_size: .
cdr3_nt: TGTGCCAGCAGTTACGGCAGAGATAATTCACCCCTCCACTTT
cdr3_aa: CASSYGRDNSPLHF

v_call: TRBV7-3
j_call: TRBJ2-1
d_call: TRBD2
clone_size: .
cdr3_nt: TGTGCCAGCAGTAGGACTAGTGGGAATGAGCAGTTCTTC
cdr3_aa: CASSRTSGNEQFF

v_call: TRBV4-1
j_call: TRBJ2-7
d_call: .
clone_size: .
cdr3_nt: TGCGCCAGCAGCCACCGGGACACCGGGAACTACGAGCAGTACTTC
cdr3_aa: CASSHRDTGNYEQYF

v_call: TRBV28
j_call: TRBJ1-2
d_call: .
clone_size: .
cdr3_nt: TGTGCCTTCTCGCGGGGAACCAACTATGGCTACACCTTC
cdr3_aa: CAFSRGTNYGYTF

v_call: TRBV15
j_call: TRBJ1-1
d_call: .
clone_size: once
cdr3_nt: TGTGCCACCAGCAGAGGAGGGAGGGGAACTTTCTTT
cdr3_aa: CATSRGGRGTFF

v_call: TRBV13
j_call: TRBJ1-3
d_call: TRBD1
clone_size: few
cdr3_nt: TGTGCCAGCAGCTTTTCCGGGACAGGAGGAAACACCATATATTTT
cdr3_aa: CASSFSGTGGNTIYF

v_call: TRBV30
j_call: TRBJ2-6
d_call: .
clone_size: .
cdr3_nt: TGTGCCTGGAGTGCTACAGGGATGTCTGGGGCCAACGTCCTGACTTTC
cdr3_aa: CAWSATGMSGANVLTF

v_call: TRBV7-2
j_call: TRBJ1-2
d_call: .
clone_size: .
cdr3_nt: TGTGCCAGCAGCTTAGCGCCGGAACTGTACTATGGCTACACCTTC
cdr3_aa: CASSLAPELYYGYTF

v_call: TRBV7-2
j_call: TRBJ1-2
d_call: .
clone_size: once
cdr3_nt: TGTGCCAGCAGCTTAGGAGGGGCGCAAGGCTACACCTTC
cdr3_aa: CASSLGGAQGYTF

v_call: TRBV7-9
j_call: TRBJ2-7
d_call: .
clone_size: .
cdr3_nt: TGTGCCAGCAGCTTAGCGCTGAGCAGGGTGGACTCCTACGAGCAGTACTTC
cdr3_aa: CASSLALSRVDSYEQYF

v_call: TRBV19
j_call: TRBJ1-5
d_call: .
clone_size: .
cdr3_nt: TGTGCCAGTAACCCCAGGGTGAGGGTCTACGGCAATCAGCCCCAGCATTTT
cdr3_aa: CASNPRVRVYGNQPQHF

v_call: TRBV18
j_call: TRBJ1-1
d_call: TRBD1
clone_size: .
cdr3_nt: TGTGCCAGCTCACCACGACAGGGGACGAACACTGAAGCTTTCTTT
cdr3_aa: CASSPRQGTNTEAFF

v_call: TRBV5-1
j_call: TRBJ1-5
d_call: .
clone_size: .
cdr3_nt: TGCGCCAGCAGCTTGGGGGAGCAAAATCAGCCCCAGCATTTT
cdr3_aa: CASSLGEQNQPQHF